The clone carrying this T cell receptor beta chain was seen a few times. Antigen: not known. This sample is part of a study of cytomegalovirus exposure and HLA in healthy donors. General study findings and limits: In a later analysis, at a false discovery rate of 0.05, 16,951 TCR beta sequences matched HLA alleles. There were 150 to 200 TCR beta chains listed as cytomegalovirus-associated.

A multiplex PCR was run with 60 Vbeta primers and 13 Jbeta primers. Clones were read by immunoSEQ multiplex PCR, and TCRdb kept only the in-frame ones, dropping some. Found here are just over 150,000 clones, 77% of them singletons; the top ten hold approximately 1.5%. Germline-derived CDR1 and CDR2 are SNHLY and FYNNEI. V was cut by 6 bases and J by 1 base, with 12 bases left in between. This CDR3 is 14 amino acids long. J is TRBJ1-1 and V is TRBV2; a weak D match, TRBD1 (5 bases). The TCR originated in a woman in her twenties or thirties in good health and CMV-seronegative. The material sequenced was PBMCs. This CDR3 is CASSRVQANTEAFF. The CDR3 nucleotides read TGTGCCAGCAGCAGGGTTCAGGCGAACACTGAAGCTTTCTTT. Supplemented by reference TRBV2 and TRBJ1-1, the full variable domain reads EPEVTQTPSHQVTQMGQEVILRCVPISNHLYFYWYRQILGQKVEFLVSFYNNEISEKSEIFDDQFSVERPDGSNFTLKIRSTKLEDSAMYFCASSRVQANTEAFFGQGTRLTVV.